These T cell receptor beta chains were read from a single sample in a study of blood T cell repertoires in COVID-19. Assay used: immunoSEQ multiplex PCR; TCRdb lists only in-frame clones, some missing. The table records around 200,000 clones, around 90% of them present only once. Specimen: peripheral blood. The receptors originated from a man aged 35-49 years with acute or convalescent COVID-19. CDR3s include the opening cysteine and the closing phenylalanine or tryptophan. The D gene is left open where the match is weak. Where a row states a size, it is once, few, many or the class of an expanded clone; other rows omit it.

TRBJ1-4,NA,NA,TRBV4-3,TGCGCCAGCAGCTTAGAATCCACTAATGAAAAACTGTTTTTT,CASSLESTNEKLFF
TRBJ2-5,NA,NA,TRBV6-5,TGTGCCGTGCGTGCGCTACAAGAGACCCAGTACTTC,CAVRALQETQYF
TRBJ1-1,NA,NA,TRBV19,TGTGCCAGTGTACTGAAAAAGAACACTGAAGCTTTCTTT,CASVLKKNTEAFF
TRBJ2-7,TRBD1,NA,TRBV11-2,TGTGCCAGCAGCTTTCTCGGGACAGGGAGCCGCGAGCAGTACTTC,CASSFLGTGSREQYF
TRBJ2-7,TRBD1,NA,TRBV18,TGTGCCAGCTCACCGGGACAGGGGCGCTACGAGCAGTACTTC,CASSPGQGRYEQYF
TRBJ2-3,TRBD2,NA,TRBV30,TGTGCCTGGAGTGTCGGAGCGGGGGTATCAGATACGCAGTATTTT,CAWSVGAGVSDTQYF
TRBJ2-7,NA,NA,TRBV7-8,TGTGCCAGCAGCTTAGGCGGGGTTCTCTACGAGCAGTACTTC,CASSLGGVLYEQYF
TRBJ1-1,TRBD1,NA,TRBV5-4,TGTGCCAGCAGTTTGCAGGGGGCCTCCACTGAAGCTTTCTTT,CASSLQGASTEAFF
TRBJ1-4,TRBD1,NA,TRBV2,TGTGCCAGCGTCCTTCCAGGGGGCTCTAATGAAAAACTGTTTTTT,CASVLPGGSNEKLFF
TRBJ1-1,NA,NA,TRBV27,TGTGCCAGCAGCCTGAAACAGTCGTTTATAACTGAAGCTTTCTTT,CASSLKQSFITEAFF
TRBJ1-6,NA,NA,TRBV12-5,TGTGCTAGTGTGTTTAACAGCCCGTTCTATAATTCACCCCTCCACTTT,CASVFNSPFYNSPLHF
TRBJ1-4,TRBD1,NA,TRBV7-2,TGTGCCAGCAGCTTAAAAGGGGGCGATGGTGAAAAACTGTTTTTT,CASSLKGGDGEKLFF
TRBJ1-3,NA,NA,TRBV3-1/TRBV3-2,TGTGCCAGCAGCAAGGACAGCAGCTCTGGAAACACCATATATTTT,CASSKDSSSGNTIYF
TRBJ2-7,TRBD1,NA,TRBV6-1,TGTGCCAGCAGTGAAATCGGGGACAGGTTCCACGAGCAGTACTTC,CASSEIGDRFHEQYF
TRBJ1-5,NA,NA,TRBV7-2,TGTGCCAGCAGTTCCACCACGGTCGGTCAGCCCCAGCATTTT,CASSSTTVGQPQHF
TRBJ2-6,TRBD1,NA,TRBV7-6,TGTGCCAGCAGCCTAACACGACAGGGGCTCGCTGGGGCCAACGTCCTGACTTTC,CASSLTRQGLAGANVLTF
TRBJ2-1,NA,NA,TRBV29-1,TGCAGCGTTGTTGGGGCTACTGAGCAGTTCTTC,CSVVGATEQFF
TRBJ2-5,NA,NA,TRBV11-3,TGTGCCAGCAGCTTAGGGGACTCACCCACCCAAGAGACCCAGTACTTC,CASSLGDSPTQETQYF
TRBJ2-7,NA,NA,TRBV5-4,TGTGCCAGCAGCTTGCCTCACGGGGTCGGGCAGTACTTC,CASSLPHGVGQYF
TRBJ2-1,NA,few,TRBV27,TGTGCCAGCACCAACCTAGGGGGTGAGCAGTTCTTC,CASTNLGGEQFF
TRBJ1-5,TRBD1,NA,TRBV6-5,TGTGCCAGCAGAAAAGACAGGGGGCTTGATCAGCCCCAGCATTTT,CASRKDRGLDQPQHF
TRBJ2-5,NA,NA,TRBV3-1/TRBV3-2,TGTGCCAGCAGCCAAGATGAACTAGAAGGAAGAGAGACCCAGTACTTC,CASSQDELEGRETQYF
TRBJ2-2,NA,NA,TRBV7-2,TGTGCCAGGGCTAGTAGTTCCGGGGAGCTGTTTTTT,CARASSSGELFF
TRBJ2-5,TRBD1,NA,TRBV3-1/TRBV3-2,TGTGCCAGCAGCCAAAGCCGGGACAGGGTTGAGACCCAGTACTTC,CASSQSRDRVETQYF
TRBJ1-6,NA,NA,TRBV6-5,TGTGCCAGCAGCCTCAGGGGCCCAAATTCACCCCTCCACTTT,CASSLRGPNSPLHF
TRBJ2-1,NA,NA,TRBV5-1,TGCGCCAGCAGCTTGGCCTGGCAGGGAGGCGCCTACAATGAGCAGTTCTTC,CASSLAWQGGAYNEQFF
TRBJ2-1,TRBD1,NA,TRBV19,TGTGCCAGTAGTATCGGGGACAGATCCTACAATGAGCAGTTCTTC,CASSIGDRSYNEQFF
TRBJ2-2,TRBD1,once,TRBV30,TGTGCCTGGAGTTGGACAGGGGGCACCGGGGAGCTGTTTTTT,CAWSWTGGTGELFF
TRBJ2-1,TRBD2,NA,TRBV6-2/TRBV6-3,TGTGCCAGCAGTTACCTGCAACTAGCGGGGGATACCAATGAGCAGTTCTTC,CASSYLQLAGDTNEQFF
TRBJ1-4,TRBD1,NA,TRBV7-8,TGTGCCAGCAGCCACCTAACAGGGGGCGGGAATGAAAAACTGTTTTTT,CASSHLTGGGNEKLFF
TRBJ2-1,TRBD1,NA,TRBV19,TGTGCCAGTAGTATTGAAGGGACAGGGGGCTGGGGGTCCTACAATGAGCAGTTCTTC,CASSIEGTGGWGSYNEQFF